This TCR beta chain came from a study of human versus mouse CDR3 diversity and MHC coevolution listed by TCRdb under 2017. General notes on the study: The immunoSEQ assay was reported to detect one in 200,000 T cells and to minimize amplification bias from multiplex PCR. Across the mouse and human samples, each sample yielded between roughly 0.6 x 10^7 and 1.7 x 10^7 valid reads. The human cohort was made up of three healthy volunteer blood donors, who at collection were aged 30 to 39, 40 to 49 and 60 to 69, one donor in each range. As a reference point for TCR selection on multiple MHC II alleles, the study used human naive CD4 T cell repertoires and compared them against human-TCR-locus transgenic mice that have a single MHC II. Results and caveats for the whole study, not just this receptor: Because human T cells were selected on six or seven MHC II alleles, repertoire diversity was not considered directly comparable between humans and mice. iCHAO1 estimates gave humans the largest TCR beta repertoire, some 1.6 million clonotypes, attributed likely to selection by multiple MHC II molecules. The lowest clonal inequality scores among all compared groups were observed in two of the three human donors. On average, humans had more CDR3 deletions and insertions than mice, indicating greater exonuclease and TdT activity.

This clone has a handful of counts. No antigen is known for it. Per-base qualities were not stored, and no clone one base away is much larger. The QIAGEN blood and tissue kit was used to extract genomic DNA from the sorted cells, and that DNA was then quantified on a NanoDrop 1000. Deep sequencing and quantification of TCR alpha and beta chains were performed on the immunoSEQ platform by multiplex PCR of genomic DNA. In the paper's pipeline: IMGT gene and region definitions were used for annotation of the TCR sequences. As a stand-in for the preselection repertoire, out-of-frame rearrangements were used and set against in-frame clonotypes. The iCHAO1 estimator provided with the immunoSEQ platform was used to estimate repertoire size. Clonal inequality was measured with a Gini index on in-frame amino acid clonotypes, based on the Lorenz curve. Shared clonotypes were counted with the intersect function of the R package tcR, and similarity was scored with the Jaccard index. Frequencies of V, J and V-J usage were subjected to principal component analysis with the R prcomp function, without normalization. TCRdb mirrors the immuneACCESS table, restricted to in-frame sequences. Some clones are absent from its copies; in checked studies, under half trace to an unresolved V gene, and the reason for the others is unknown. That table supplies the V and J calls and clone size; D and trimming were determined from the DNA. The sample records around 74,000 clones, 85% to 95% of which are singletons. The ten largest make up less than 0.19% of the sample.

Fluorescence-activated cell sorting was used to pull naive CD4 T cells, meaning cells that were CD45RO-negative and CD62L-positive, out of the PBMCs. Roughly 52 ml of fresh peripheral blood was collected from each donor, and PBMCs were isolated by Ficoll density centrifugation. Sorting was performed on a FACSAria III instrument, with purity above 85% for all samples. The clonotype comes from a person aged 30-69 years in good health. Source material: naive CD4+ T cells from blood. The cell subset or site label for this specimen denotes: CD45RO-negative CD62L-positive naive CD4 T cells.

The CDR3 protein: CARDSGLRSPLHF. The bases read TGTGCCCGGGACTCAGGTTTGCGCTCACCCCTCCACTTT. Recombination joined TRBV10-3 with TRBJ1-6; the D gene is perhaps TRBD1, on 5 matching bases. V is pared back by 11 bases and J by 10 bases, with 18 bases lying between the germline termini. The CDR3 numbers 13 residues from cysteine through phenylalanine. Left in the record is the CDR3 DNA by itself, 39 bases read in frame from the first base. CDR1 is given as ENHRY and CDR2 as SYGVKD, both from the germline V gene.